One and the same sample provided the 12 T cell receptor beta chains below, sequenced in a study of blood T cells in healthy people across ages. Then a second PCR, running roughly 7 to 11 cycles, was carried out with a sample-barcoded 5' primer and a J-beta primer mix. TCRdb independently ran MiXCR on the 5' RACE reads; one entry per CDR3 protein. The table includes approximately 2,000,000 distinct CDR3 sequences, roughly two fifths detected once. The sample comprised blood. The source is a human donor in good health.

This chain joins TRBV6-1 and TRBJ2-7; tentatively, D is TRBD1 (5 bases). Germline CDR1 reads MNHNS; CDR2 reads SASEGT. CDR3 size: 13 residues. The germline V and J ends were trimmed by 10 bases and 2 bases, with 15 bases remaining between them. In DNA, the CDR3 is TGTGCCACTAATCAGGGAATCCCCTACGAGCAGTACTTC. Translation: CATNQGIPYEQYF.

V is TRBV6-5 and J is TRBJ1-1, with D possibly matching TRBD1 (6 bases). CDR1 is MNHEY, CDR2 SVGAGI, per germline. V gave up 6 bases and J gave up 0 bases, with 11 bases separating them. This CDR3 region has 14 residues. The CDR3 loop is CASSRRQVNTEAFF. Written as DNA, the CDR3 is TGTGCCAGCAGCCGAAGACAGGTGAACACTGAAGCTTTCTTT.

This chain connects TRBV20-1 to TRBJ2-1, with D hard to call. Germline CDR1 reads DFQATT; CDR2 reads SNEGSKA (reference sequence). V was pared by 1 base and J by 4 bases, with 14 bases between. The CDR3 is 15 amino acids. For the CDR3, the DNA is TGCAGTGCTAGAGTGGATGGCCCCCCGTACAATGAGCAGTTCTTC. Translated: CSARVDGPPYNEQFF.

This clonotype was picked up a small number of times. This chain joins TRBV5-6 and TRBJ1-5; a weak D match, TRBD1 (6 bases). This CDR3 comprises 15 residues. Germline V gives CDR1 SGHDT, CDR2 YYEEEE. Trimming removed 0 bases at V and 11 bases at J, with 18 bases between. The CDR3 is CASSLAGQWGEAQHF. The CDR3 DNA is TGTGCCAGCAGCTTGGCCGGACAGTGGGGCGAAGCCCAGCATTTT.

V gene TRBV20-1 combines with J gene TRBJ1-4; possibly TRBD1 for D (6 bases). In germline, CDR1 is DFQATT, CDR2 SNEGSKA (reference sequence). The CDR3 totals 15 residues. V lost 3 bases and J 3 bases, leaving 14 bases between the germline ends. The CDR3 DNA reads TGCAGTGCTAGCGCGGGGGGCATTGCTAATGAAAAACTGTTTTTT. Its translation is CSASAGGIANEKLFF.

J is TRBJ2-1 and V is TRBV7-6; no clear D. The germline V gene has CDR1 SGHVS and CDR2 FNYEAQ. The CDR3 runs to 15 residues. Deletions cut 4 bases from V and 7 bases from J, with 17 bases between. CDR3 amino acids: CASSSTVLGGNEQFF. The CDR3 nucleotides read TGTGCCAGCAGCTCTACGGTGTTGGGTGGAAATGAGCAGTTCTTC. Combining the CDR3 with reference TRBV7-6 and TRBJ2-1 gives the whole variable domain GAGVSQSPRYKVTKRGQDVALRCDPISGHVSLYWYRQALGQGPEFLTYFNYEAQQDKSGLPNDRFSAERPEGSISTLTIQRTEQRDSAMYRCASSSTVLGGNEQFFGPGTRLTVL.

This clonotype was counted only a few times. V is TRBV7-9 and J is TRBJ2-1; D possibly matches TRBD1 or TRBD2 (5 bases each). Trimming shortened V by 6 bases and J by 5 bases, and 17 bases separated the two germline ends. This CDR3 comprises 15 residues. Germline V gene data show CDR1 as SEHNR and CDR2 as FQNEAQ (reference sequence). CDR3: CASRKPGGEDNEQFF. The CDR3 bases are TGTGCCAGCAGGAAACCTGGGGGAGAAGACAATGAGCAGTTCTTC. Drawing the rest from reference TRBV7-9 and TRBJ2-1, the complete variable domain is DTGVSQNPRHKITKRGQNVTFRCDPISEHNRLYWYRQTLGQGPEFLTYFQNEAQLEKSRLLSDRFSAERPKGSFSTLEIQRTEQGDSAMYLCASRKPGGEDNEQFFGPGTRLTVL.

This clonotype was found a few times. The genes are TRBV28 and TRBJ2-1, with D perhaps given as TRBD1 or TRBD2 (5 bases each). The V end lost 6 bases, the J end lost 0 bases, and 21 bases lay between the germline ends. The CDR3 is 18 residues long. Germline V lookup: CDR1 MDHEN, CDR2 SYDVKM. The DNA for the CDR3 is TGTGCCAGCAGCGGGACCACCGGCCCTTCCCGCTCCTACAATGAGCAGTTCTTC. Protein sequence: CASSGTTGPSRSYNEQFF.

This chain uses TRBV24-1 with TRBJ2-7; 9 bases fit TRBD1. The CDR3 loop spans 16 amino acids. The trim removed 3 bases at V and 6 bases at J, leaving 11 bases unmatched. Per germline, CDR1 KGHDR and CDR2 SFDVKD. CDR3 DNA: TGTGCCACCAGTGATCGGACAGGGGAGTCCTTATTCGAGCAGTACTTC. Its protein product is CATSDRTGESLFEQYF.

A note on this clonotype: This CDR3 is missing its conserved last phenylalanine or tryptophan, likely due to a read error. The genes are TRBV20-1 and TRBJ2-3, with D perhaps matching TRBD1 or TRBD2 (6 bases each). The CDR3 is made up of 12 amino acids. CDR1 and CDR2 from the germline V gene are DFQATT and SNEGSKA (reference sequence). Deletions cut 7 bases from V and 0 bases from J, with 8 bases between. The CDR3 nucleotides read TGCAGTGGGGGGGCTAGCACAGATACGCAGTATTGT. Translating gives CSGGASTDTQYC.

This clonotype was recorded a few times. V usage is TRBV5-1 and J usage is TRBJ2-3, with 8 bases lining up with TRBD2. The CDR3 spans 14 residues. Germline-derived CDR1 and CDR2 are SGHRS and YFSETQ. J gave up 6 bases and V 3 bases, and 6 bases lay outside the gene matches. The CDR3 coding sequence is TGCGCCAGCAGCTCGGCGGGGGGCGAGGATACGCAGTATTTT. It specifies CASSSAGGEDTQYF. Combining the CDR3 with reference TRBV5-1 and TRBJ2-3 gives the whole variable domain KAGVTQTPRYLIKTRGQQVTLSCSPISGHRSVSWYQQTPGQGLQFLFEYFSETQRNKGNFPGRFSGRQFSNSRSEMNVSTLELGDSALYLCASSSAGGEDTQYFGPGTRLTVL.

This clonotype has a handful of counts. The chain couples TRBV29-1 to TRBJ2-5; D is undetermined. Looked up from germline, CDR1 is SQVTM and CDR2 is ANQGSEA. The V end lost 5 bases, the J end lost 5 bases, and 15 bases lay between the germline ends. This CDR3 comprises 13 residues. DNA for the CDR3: TGCAGCGTTACGTTGGTAGTAGGCGAGACCCAGTACTTC. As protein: CSVTLVVGETQYF.